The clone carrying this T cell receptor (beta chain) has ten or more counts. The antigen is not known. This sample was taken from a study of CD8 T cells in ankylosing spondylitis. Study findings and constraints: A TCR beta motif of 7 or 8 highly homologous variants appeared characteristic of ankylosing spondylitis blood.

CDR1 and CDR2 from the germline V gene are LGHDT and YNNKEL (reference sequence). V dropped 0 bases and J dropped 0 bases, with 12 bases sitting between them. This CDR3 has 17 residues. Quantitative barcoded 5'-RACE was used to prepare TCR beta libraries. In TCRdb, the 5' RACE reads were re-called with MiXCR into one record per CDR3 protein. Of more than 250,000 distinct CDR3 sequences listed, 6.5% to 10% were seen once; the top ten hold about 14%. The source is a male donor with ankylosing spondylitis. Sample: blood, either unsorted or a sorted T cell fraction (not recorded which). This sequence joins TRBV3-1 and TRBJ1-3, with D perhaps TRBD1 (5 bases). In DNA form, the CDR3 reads TGTGCCAGCAGCCAAGACCGGGACTTTACCTCTGGAAACACCATATATTTT. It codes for CASSQDRDFTSGNTIYF.